This T cell receptor beta chain was found in a study of T cells in localized non-small cell lung cancer. Study-wide findings and caveats: Among the tissues sampled, uninvolved adjacent lung had the highest T cell clonality, above tumor. Across samples, adjacent lung featured a median around 60 of the top 100 tumor clones.

Profiling relied on immunoSEQ multiplex PCR, and the TCRdb table lists in-frame clones only, not all of them. This sample has some 1,300 clones, with roughly 25% found just once. Lung adjacent to the tumor, free of atypia, was sampled at least 2 cm from its margin. The CDR3 spans 15 residues. Germline V gives CDR1 MNHEY, CDR2 SMNVEV (reference sequence). Deletions cut 3 bases from V and 4 bases from J, with 13 bases between. This clone was recorded a few times. Its antigen is currently unknown. The rearrangement joins TRBV27 to TRBJ1-5; possibly TRBD1 for D (5 bases). Source: normal lung tissue next to the tumor, taken before any cancer treatment. The receptor was derived from a male donor aged 60 or over with stage II lung adenocarcinoma. CDR3 bases: TGTGCCAGCAGTTTTGGGGGGATCAGGAATCAGCCCCAGCATTTT. Its translation is CASSFGGIRNQPQHF.